Shown below are 28 T cell receptor beta chains from a single sample sequenced in a study of blood T cell repertoires in COVID-19. Produced via immunoSEQ multiplex PCR; TCRdb's table is partial and in-frame only. Seen here are 150,000 or so clones, more than 60% observed once, and the top ten hold roughly 9%. Sequenced sample: peripheral blood. These receptors all come from a woman aged 50 to 65 with active or convalescent COVID-19.

V usage is TRBV19 and J usage is TRBJ2-2; possible D gene TRBD2, 7 bases. Trimming stripped 3 bases from V and 3 bases from J, with 11 bases between. The CDR3 spans 15 residues. Germline CDR1 is LNHDA and CDR2 is SQIVND (reference sequence). The CDR3 spells CASSIGGQYTGELFF. The CDR3 DNA follows: TGTGCCAGTAGTATCGGGGGGCAGTACACCGGGGAGCTGTTTTTT.

This clone came up a few times. This chain connects TRBV4-3 to TRBJ1-6; D gene unclear. The V gene lost 0 bases and the J gene lost 8 bases, with 8 bases spanning the gap. This CDR3 region has 14 residues. CDR1 is LGHNA and CDR2 is YSLEER in the germline V gene. CDR3 coding DNA: TGCGCCAGCAGCCAAGATTATCGGGATTCACCCCTCCACTTT. Amino acids: CASSQDYRDSPLHF.

This clone has just a few counts. The V and J genes are TRBV4-2 and TRBJ2-5; TRBD1 is a possible D gene (7 bases). Germline V gene lookup returns CDR1 LGHNA and CDR2 YNFKEQ. The germline V and J ends were trimmed by 2 bases and 2 bases, with 12 bases remaining between them. The CDR3 covers 15 residues. The CDR3 is CASSQPQGGQETQYF. The CDR3 DNA follows: TGTGCCAGCAGCCAACCCCAGGGGGGTCAAGAGACCCAGTACTTC.

This chain joins TRBV29-1 and TRBJ2-5, with 8 bases lining up with TRBD2. The trim removed 6 bases at V and 6 bases at J, leaving 15 bases unmatched. Germline V gives CDR1 SQVTM, CDR2 ANQGSEA. The CDR3 length is 15 residues. CDR3 residues: CSVGDFPGGGKTQYF. The DNA of the CDR3 is TGCAGCGTGGGGGACTTCCCGGGAGGGGGGAAGACCCAGTACTTC.

The rearrangement joins TRBV6-6 to TRBJ2-7, with D perhaps matching TRBD1 (6 bases). Trimming shortened V by 6 bases and J by 3 bases, and 15 bases separated the two germline ends. This CDR3 is built from 14 residues. Germline CDR1 reads MNHNY; CDR2 reads SVGAGI (reference sequence). The CDR3 here is CASSQRQVNYEQYF. The DNA of the CDR3 is TGTGCCAGCAGCCAGAGACAGGTTAACTACGAGCAGTACTTC.

V gene TRBV28 combines with J gene TRBJ2-7; D is unresolved. V was cut by 6 bases and J by 3 bases, with 18 bases left in between. The CDR3 length is 15 residues. Germline V gene lookup returns CDR1 MDHEN and CDR2 SYDVKM. The CDR3 spells CASSRPVAGGYEQYF. CDR3 sequence (DNA): TGTGCCAGCAGCCGGCCGGTCGCCGGCGGCTACGAGCAGTACTTC.

This chain connects TRBV7-6 to TRBJ2-1; weak D call: TRBD2 (7 bases). This CDR3 spans 15 amino acids. Between the trimmed V and J ends, which lost 1 base and 7 bases, there was a span of 14 bases. The germline gives CDR1 SGHVS, CDR2 FNYEAQ. CDR3 bases: TGTGCCAGCAGCTTAGGACTAGCTCAGGGGAATGAGCAGTTCTTC. Its translation is CASSLGLAQGNEQFF.

This sequence joins TRBV3-1 (or the pseudogene TRBV3-2) and TRBJ2-5; TRBD2 might be the D (6 bases). The germline gives CDR1 LGHDT, CDR2 YNNKEL (reference sequence). V was trimmed by 1 base and J by 1 base, leaving 16 bases between them. This CDR3 is 17 amino acids long. In DNA, the CDR3 is TGTGCCAGCAGCCAAGTTTGGGCAGGGACTCTCCAAGAGACCCAGTACTTC. Its protein is CASSQVWAGTLQETQYF.

The chain is built from TRBV12-3 or TRBV12-4 and TRBJ2-7; D might be TRBD2 (5 bases). Trimming left V 1 base short and J 6 bases short, with 10 bases between. The length of the CDR3 is 13 residues. The CDR3 spells CASSLGDYREQYF. The CDR3 DNA reads as TGTGCCAGCAGTTTAGGTGACTACCGCGAGCAGTACTTC.

The gene calls are TRBV5-3 and TRBJ2-1; D is possibly TRBD2 (6 bases). TRBV5-3 is assigned to the ORF class and has an uncertain function. Between the trimmed V and J ends, which lost 7 bases and 0 bases, there was a span of 17 bases. The CDR3 runs 16 residues. The chain's CDR3 is CARSSAGLPSYNEQFF. The DNA of the CDR3 is TGTGCCAGATCGTCGGCGGGACTCCCCTCCTACAATGAGCAGTTCTTC.

The J gene is TRBJ1-1, the V gene TRBV11-2; maybe TRBD1 (6 bases). The CDR3 has 12 residues. With 4 bases removed from V and 9 bases from J, the gap between germline ends came to 12 bases. Germline lookup yields CDR1 SGHAT and CDR2 FQNNGV. The CDR3 here is CASSSGRGQAFF. Here the CDR3 DNA reads TGTGCCAGCAGCTCCGGCAGGGGACAAGCTTTCTTT.

This clone was seen a handful of times. In DNA form, the CDR3 reads TGTGCCAGCAGCTCGGGACTAGAGCAGTTCTTC. It yields the protein CASSSGLEQFF. The rearrangement links TRBV7-3 to TRBJ2-1; 7 bases map to TRBD2. The J segment lost 10 bases and the V segment lost 4 bases, leaving 1 base of the junction unmatched. Germline lookup yields CDR1 SGHTA and CDR2 FQGTGA. This CDR3 has 11 residues. The whole variable domain, filled in from reference TRBV7-3 and TRBJ2-1, reads GAGVSQTPSNKVTEKGKYVELRCDPISGHTALYWYRQSLGQGPEFLIYFQGTGAADDSGLPNDRFFAVRPEGSVSTLKIQRTERGDSAVYLCASSSGLEQFFGPGTRLTVL.

This sequence joins TRBV5-6 and TRBJ2-3; D is uncertain. Germline-derived CDR1 and CDR2 are SGHDT and YYEEEE. The CDR3 runs to 11 residues. Trimming removed 4 bases from V and 9 bases from J, with 9 bases in between. CDR3 nucleotides: TGTGCCAGCAGCACTCGCGCCACGCAGTATTTT. As protein: CASSTRATQYF.

This clone was counted a few times. The chain combines TRBV3-1 (or the pseudogene TRBV3-2) with TRBJ1-4; D may be TRBD1 (5 bases). Trimming removed 0 bases from V and 7 bases from J, with 9 bases in between. There are 14 residues in the CDR3. CDR1 and CDR2 (germline): LGHDT, YNNKEL (reference sequence). CDR3 region: CASSQEAGSEKLFF. The CDR3 nucleotides read TGTGCCAGCAGCCAAGAGGCAGGGTCTGAAAAACTGTTTTTT.

V and J are TRBV4-2 and TRBJ2-2; TRBD2 matches 8 bases. Germline values: CDR1 LGHNA, CDR2 YNFKEQ. V shed 1 base and J 5 bases; nucleotides not matched to a gene: 9. The CDR3 consists of 17 residues. The CDR3 DNA reads as TGTGCCAGCAGCCAAGGTGCTATGGGACTAGGAACCGGGGAGCTGTTTTTT. Its translation: CASSQGAMGLGTGELFF.

With regard to this clone: The conserved closing phenylalanine or tryptophan is absent in this CDR3, likely reflecting a read error. The limits of the CDR3 on the DNA are not certain, so only TCRdb's listed CDR3 is given. The chain employs TRBV2 and TRBJ2-7; TRBD1 is taken as the D call from the table, unchecked against the DNA. Germline V gives CDR1 SNHLY, CDR2 FYNNEI. The CDR3 is 11 residues long, ends included. The CDR3 spells CASITQGDLSL.

The V call is TRBV4-3, the J call TRBJ2-3, with TRBD2 identical over 10 bases. CDR1 and CDR2 (germline): LGHNA, YSLEER. CDR3 length: 17 amino acids. The ends lost 0 bases at V and 2 bases at J; junction bases unmatched: 5. The CDR3 is CASSQEPSGGLTDTQYF. The CDR3 DNA follows: TGCGCCAGCAGCCAAGAGCCTAGCGGGGGACTCACAGATACGCAGTATTTT.

CDR3 DNA sequence: TGTGCCAGCAGCTCCGGGAACACCGCCGGGAGTGAAAAACTGTTTTTT. It yields the protein CASSSGNTAGSEKLFF. This chain joins TRBV7-9 and TRBJ1-4; D is unclear. The CDR3 length is 16 residues. Between the trimmed V and J ends, which lost 4 bases and 7 bases, there was a span of 19 bases. Germline CDR1 SEHNR, CDR2 FQNEAQ (reference sequence).

Comments on this clone: Other DNA sequences from this sample encode an identical CDR3 as well. The chain carries TRBV14 and TRBJ1-1; D remains ambiguous. The V and J ends lost 0 bases and 3 bases respectively, with 11 bases between them. The CDR3 is 15 amino acids. Germline-derived CDR1 and CDR2 are SGHDN and FVKESK. The CDR3 nucleotides read TGTGCCAGCAGCCAAGACCCGGGGAAGGACACTGAAGCTTTCTTT. Translating it yields CASSQDPGKDTEAFF. Variable domain in full (rest from reference TRBV14 and TRBJ1-1): EAGVTQFPSHSVIEKGQTVTLRCDPISGHDNLYWYRRVMGKEIKFLLHFVKESKQDESGMPNNRFLAERTGGTYSTLKVQPAELEDSGVYFCASSQDPGKDTEAFFGQGTRLTVV.

This clone showed up just a few times. The rearrangement uses TRBV18 and TRBJ1-5; the D is unclear. The ends were cut back, 1 base at V and 1 base at J, with 11 bases in the middle. Germline V gene data show CDR1 as KGHSH and CDR2 as LQKENI. This CDR3 is 16 amino acids long. CDR3 coding DNA: TGTGCCAGCTCACCACGCGGGGTCGGCAGCAATCAGCCCCAGCATTTT. It codes for CASSPRGVGSNQPQHF.

V and J are TRBV6-1 and TRBJ1-1, with D tentatively TRBD1 (6 bases). The CDR3 totals 14 residues. CDR1 and CDR2 (germline): MNHNS, SASEGT. The V and J ends lost 4 bases and 8 bases respectively, with 17 bases between them. The CDR3 region is CASSGAVGQREAFF. As DNA, the CDR3 is TGTGCCAGCAGTGGAGCTGTTGGACAGAGAGAAGCTTTCTTT.

The chain links TRBV7-2 to TRBJ1-6; the match to TRBD1 covers 7 bases. The CDR3 extends over 15 amino acids. With V trimmed by 5 bases and J by 10 bases, 11 bases remained unmatched. CDR1 is SGHTA and CDR2 is FQGNSA in the germline V gene. CDR3 coding DNA: TGTGCCAGCAGCCCGCGACAGGGCCAGGGATCACCCCTCCACTTT. This sequence encodes CASSPRQGQGSPLHF.

The CDR3 DNA reads TGTGCCAGCAGTTCGCACCTAACGACAGACTTCTATGGCTACACCTTC. Encoded protein: CASSSHLTTDFYGYTF. The J gene is TRBJ1-2, the V gene TRBV27; D perhaps matches TRBD1 (5 bases). The CDR3 totals 16 residues. The ends were cut back, 4 bases at V and 4 bases at J, with 19 bases in the middle. CDR1 is MNHEY and CDR2 is SMNVEV in the germline V gene (reference sequence).

The chain recombines TRBV11-3 with TRBJ2-7; D gene uncertain. V shed 6 bases and J shed 3 bases, with 27 bases lying between them. The CDR3 is 18 amino acids. In germline, CDR1 is SGHNT, CDR2 YENEEA. The CDR3 protein is CASRSLLPRSRLDYEQYF. CDR3 DNA sequence: TGTGCCAGCAGGAGCCTACTCCCGCGCAGCAGGTTAGACTACGAGCAGTACTTC.

The chain uses TRBV9 and TRBJ2-3, with 7 nucleotides matching TRBD2. V trimming: 1 base; J trimming: 0 bases; junction bases outside the gene matches: 2. This CDR3 is built from 15 residues. CDR1 is SGDLS, CDR2 YYNGEE, per germline. CDR3 nucleotides: TGTGCCAGCAGCGTAACTAGCGCGAGCACAGATACGCAGTATTTT. Its protein product is CASSVTSASTDTQYF.

The rearrangement links TRBV4-3 to TRBJ1-5; weak D call: TRBD1 (6 bases). With 0 bases removed from V and 0 bases from J, the gap between germline ends came to 6 bases. The CDR3 is made up of 15 amino acids. Germline CDR1 is LGHNA and CDR2 is YSLEER. CDR3 loop: CASSQEDSSNQPQHF. The CDR3 bases are TGCGCCAGCAGCCAAGAGGACAGTAGCAATCAGCCCCAGCATTTT.

The chain combines TRBV10-2 with TRBJ2-7, with D possibly being TRBD2 (5 bases). V lost 8 bases and J 4 bases, leaving 9 bases between the germline ends. This CDR3 is built from 11 residues. The germline CDR1 and CDR2 sequences are WSHSY and SAAADI. Written as DNA, the CDR3 is TGCGCCAGCGGAGCGGCTTACGAGCAGTACTTC. It encodes CASGAAYEQYF.

This clone was counted between two and nine times. The genes are TRBV11-2 and TRBJ1-6, with TRBD1 matching over 7 bases. CDR1 and CDR2 from the germline V gene are SGHAT and FQNNGV. Trimming at V came to 2 bases and at J to 5 bases, leaving 6 bases not matched to a gene. This CDR3 comprises 16 residues. The CDR3 reads CASSLQDRPNNSPLHF. DNA for the CDR3: TGTGCCAGCAGCTTACAGGACAGGCCCAATAATTCACCCCTCCACTTT.